This T cell receptor (beta chain) came from a study of shared T cell receptors in the human thymus. This CDR3 is built from 16 residues. Per germline, CDR1 LNHNV and CDR2 YYDKDF (reference sequence). Trimming took off 2 bases at V and 3 bases at J, with 13 bases between the two ends. Only in-frame clones appear in the TCRdb table, and some are missing; sequencing was by immunoSEQ multiplex PCR. This sample has some 400,000 clones, with approximately 95% found just once. This clone appeared once. This sequence originates from a human donor. The sample was thymocytes. The genes are TRBV15 and TRBJ2-2; perhaps D is TRBD1 or TRBD2 (5 bases each). The CDR3 region is CATSRRDGSHTGELFF. The CDR3 DNA is TGTGCCACCAGCAGAAGGGACGGCTCGCACACCGGGGAGCTGTTTTTT.